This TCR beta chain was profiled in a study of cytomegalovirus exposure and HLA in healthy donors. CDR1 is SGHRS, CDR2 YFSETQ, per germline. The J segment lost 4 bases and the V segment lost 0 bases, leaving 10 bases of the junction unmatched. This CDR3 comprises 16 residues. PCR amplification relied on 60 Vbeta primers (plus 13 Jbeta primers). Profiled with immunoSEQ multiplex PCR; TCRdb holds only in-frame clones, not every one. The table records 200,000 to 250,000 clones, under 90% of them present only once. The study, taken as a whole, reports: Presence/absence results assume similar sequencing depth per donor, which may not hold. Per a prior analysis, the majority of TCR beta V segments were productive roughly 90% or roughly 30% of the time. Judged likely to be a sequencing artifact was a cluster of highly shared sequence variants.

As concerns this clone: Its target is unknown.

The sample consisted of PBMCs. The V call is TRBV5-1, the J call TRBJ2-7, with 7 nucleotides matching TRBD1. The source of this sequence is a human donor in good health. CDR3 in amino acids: CASSLVPQGREYEQYF. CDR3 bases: TGCGCCAGCAGCTTGGTGCCACAGGGGCGAGAGTACGAGCAGTACTTC. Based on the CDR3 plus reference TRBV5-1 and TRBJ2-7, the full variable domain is KAGVTQTPRYLIKTRGQQVTLSCSPISGHRSVSWYQQTPGQGLQFLFEYFSETQRNKGNFPGRFSGRQFSNSRSEMNVSTLELGDSALYLCASSLVPQGREYEQYFGPGTRLTVT.